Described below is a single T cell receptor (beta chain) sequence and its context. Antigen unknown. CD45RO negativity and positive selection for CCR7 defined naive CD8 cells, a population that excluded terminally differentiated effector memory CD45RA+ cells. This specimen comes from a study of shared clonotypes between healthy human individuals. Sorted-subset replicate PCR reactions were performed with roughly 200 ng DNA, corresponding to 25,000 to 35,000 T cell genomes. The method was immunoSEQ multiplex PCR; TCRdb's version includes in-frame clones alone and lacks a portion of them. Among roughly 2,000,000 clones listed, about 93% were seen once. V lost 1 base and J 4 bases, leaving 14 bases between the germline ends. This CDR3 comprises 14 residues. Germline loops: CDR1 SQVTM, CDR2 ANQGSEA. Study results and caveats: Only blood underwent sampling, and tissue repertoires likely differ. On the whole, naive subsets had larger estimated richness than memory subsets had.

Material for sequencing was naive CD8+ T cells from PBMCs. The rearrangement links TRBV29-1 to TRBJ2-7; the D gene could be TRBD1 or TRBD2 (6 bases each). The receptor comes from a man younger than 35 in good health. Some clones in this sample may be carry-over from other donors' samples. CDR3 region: CSVEVGGRKYEQYF. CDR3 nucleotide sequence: TGCAGCGTTGAAGTCGGGGGCCGGAAATACGAGCAGTACTTC.